This TCR beta chain was sequenced for a study of T cell responses to AZD1222 COVID-19 vaccine. Profiling relied on immunoSEQ multiplex PCR, and the TCRdb table lists in-frame clones only, not all of them. The data hold about 130,000 clones, with 92% observed a single time. Whole-study findings and limits: Unmutated variant regions are reportedly the target of nearly half of TCRs that are spike-specific. At baseline, just a handful of AZD1222 recipients tested seropositive. Repertoire samples came only from after the peak T cell response. The breadth and depth of Spike-specific TCRs increased once two AZD1222 doses had been given.

To note about this clone: Its antigen is not identified.

Germline V gene data show CDR1 as LNHDA and CDR2 as SQIVND (reference sequence). This CDR3 spans 16 amino acids. Trimming stripped 5 bases from V and 3 bases from J, with 20 bases between. This receptor was obtained from an adult in good health. This material consisted of peripheral blood, taken on day 0 of AZD1222 vaccination. The chain couples TRBV19 to TRBJ2-7; tentative D call: TRBD1 (5 bases). CDR3 region: CASSPYLTAGRYEQYF. CDR3 sequence (DNA): TGTGCCAGTAGTCCCTATTTGACAGCCGGACGCTACGAGCAGTACTTC.